This T cell receptor beta chain was recovered during a study of T cell clonotyping in hematopoietic cell transplantation. The time point was: recipient sample about 28 days before transplant, after cytoreduction. Profiling relied on immunoSEQ multiplex PCR, and the TCRdb table lists in-frame clones only, not all of them. This table holds tens of thousands of clones, about 93% found once. This CDR3 is 15 amino acids long. V dropped 2 bases and J dropped 0 bases, with 8 bases sitting between them. Germline loops: CDR1 WSHSY, CDR2 SAAADI. This clonotype originated in a man over 45 with acute myeloid leukemia. Some clones in this sample may be carry-over from other donors' samples. The sequencing used peripheral blood mononuclear cells, collected before stem cell transplant. This chain links TRBV10-2 with TRBJ1-3, with unresolved D. The DNA of the CDR3 is TGCGCCAGCAGTGAGGGCAGCGGCTCTGGAAACACCATATATTTT. It encodes CASSEGSGSGNTIYF.